This T cell receptor beta chain was found in a study of blood T cell repertoires in COVID-19. Only in-frame clones appear in the TCRdb table, and some are missing; sequencing was by immunoSEQ multiplex PCR. The repertoire has nearly 250,000 clones, 70% to 90% of them found once; the top ten carry 0.87%. CDR3 size: 15 residues. The V gene's germline CDR1 is SGHVS and CDR2 FNYEAQ. V shed 1 base, J shed 2 bases, and the junction held 2 bases outside the gene matches. The study recruited people aged about 18 to 95 years across roughly 23 US areas. Categorization into cohorts depended on clinical history that participants reported.

Sequencing was carried out using PBMCs or T cells enriched from blood (not recorded which). V gene TRBV7-6 combines with J gene TRBJ2-7, with 10 bases fitting TRBD1. The sequence derives from a man over 45 who had been exposed to COVID-19. CDR3 sequence (DNA): TGTGCCAGCAGCTTAGGAGGGACAGGGGCCTACGAGCAGTACGTC. Protein: CASSLGGTGAYEQYV.